This T cell receptor beta chain was observed in a study of post-analysis software for immune sequencing data. Germline assignment: CDR1 DFQATT and CDR2 SNEGSKA (reference sequence). The CDR3 loop spans 15 amino acids. General study points: The normalized Chao1 diversity of multiple sclerosis patients was significantly lower than that of controls. Patients used four to six TRBV segments, including TRBV5-6, TRBV5-1 and TRBV20-1, more often than controls.

Points on this clonotype: Its matching antigen is unknown. Given a much more abundant clone one base away, this may be a read error.

Sequencing libraries made from TCR beta cDNA carried unique molecular identifiers. Once about 0.95 to 10 million T cells were used, some 500,000 cDNA molecules resulted. TCRdb called the PCR reads again in MiXCR, with one record for every CDR3 protein. The profile shows around 400,000 distinct CDR3 sequences, about a third of them singletons. The chain has TRBV20-1 and TRBJ2-5, with 8 bases identical to TRBD1. This TCR came from a girl aged 10 to 17 with multiple sclerosis. Sequenced: blood. In nucleotides, the CDR3 is TGCGGTGCTCCCGGACAGGGAGGTATGCAAGAGACCCAGTACTTC. Encoded protein: CGAPGQGGMQETQYF.